Listed below are T cell receptor beta chains from one sample, sequenced in a study of control samples from healthy donors and cancer patients. Here immunoSEQ multiplex PCR was the method, and the copy in TCRdb shows in-frame clones only, minus some. The sample includes approximately 150,000 clones, about 94% of them seen just once. The material sequenced was blood. These receptors were obtained from a woman younger than 45 in good health. Both conserved end residues are part of each CDR3. D genes are given only for firm matches. The listing skips clone size in some rows; elsewhere it reads once, few, many or a size class.

TRBJ2-5 NA once TRBV30 TGTGCCTGGGGGGGACTGTACAGGGAGACCCAGTACTTC CAWGGLYRETQYF
TRBJ1-5 NA NA TRBV19 TGTGCCAGTCTTAGTGCAGGGCTCCATCAGCCCCAGCATTTT CASLSAGLHQPQHF
TRBJ2-1 TRBD2 NA TRBV4-3 TGCGCCAGCAGCCAAGGACTTGGACTAGCGGGTAGACTTAGCTCCTACAATGAGCAGTTCTTC CASSQGLGLAGRLSSYNEQFF
TRBJ1-5 NA NA TRBV4-1 TGCGCCAGTGGGGAATTGGGGCAGAATCAGCCCCAGCATTTT CASGELGQNQPQHF
TRBJ2-1 TRBD1 NA TRBV24-1 TGTGCCACCAGTGACCCGGGACAGTCCATCAATGAGCAGTTCTTC CATSDPGQSINEQFF
TRBJ2-1 NA NA TRBV7-9 TGTGCCAGCAGCTTAGGTGGGATTCCTGGGCGGCCCCTTAGTAATGAGCAGTTCTTC CASSLGGIPGRPLSNEQFF
TRBJ2-5 TRBD2 NA TRBV6-6 TGTGCCAGCAGAAAAGCGGGATCCCAAGAGACCCAGTACTTC CASRKAGSQETQYF
TRBJ2-2 TRBD2 NA TRBV19 TGTGCCAGTAGTATCCCCTCAGCGGGAGACACCGGGGAGCTGTTTTTT CASSIPSAGDTGELFF
TRBJ2-5 NA NA TRBV9 TGTGCCAGCAGCCCGGGGGCTACGGAGACCCAGTACTTC CASSPGATETQYF
TRBJ2-7 TRBD2 NA TRBV4-3 TGCGCCAGCAGCCAGGACCGACCTAGCGGGATCTTCTCCTACGAGCAGTACTTC CASSQDRPSGIFSYEQYF
TRBJ2-1 TRBD1 NA TRBV28 TGTGCCAGCAGGCCGGACAGGGGAAAAGCCTACAATGAGCAGTTCTTC CASRPDRGKAYNEQFF
TRBJ2-2 TRBD2 NA TRBV5-1 TGCGCCAGCAGCCTCACCGGGACTAGCGCGACCGGGGAGCTGTTTTTT CASSLTGTSATGELFF
TRBJ2-1 TRBD2 once TRBV28 TGTGCCAGCAGTCCTCTAGTAGCGGGACCCCAAGGCGATGAGCAGTTCTTC CASSPLVAGPQGDEQFF
TRBJ1-5 NA few TRBV5-1 TGCGCCAGCAGCTTGTCGCCCCGGGACGGAGGACATAGCAATCAGCCCCAGCATTTT CASSLSPRDGGHSNQPQHF
TRBJ1-1 TRBD1 NA TRBV5-4 TGTGCCAGCAGCAAAGGGGACAGCGAAGCTTTCTTT CASSKGDSEAFF
TRBJ2-3 TRBD2 NA TRBV7-3 TGTGCCAGCAGCCGGACTAGCGGGGATACGCAGTATTTT CASSRTSGDTQYF
TRBJ2-1 TRBD2 NA TRBV28 TGTGCCAGCAGTTTAGGAGGGACTAGCAGATCCAATGAGCAGTTCTTC CASSLGGTSRSNEQFF
TRBJ2-2 NA NA TRBV28 TGTGCCAGCAGTTTAGTTAACACCGGGGAGCTGTTTTTT CASSLVNTGELFF
TRBJ2-3 NA NA TRBV5-1 TGCGCCAGCAGCTTGGACAGCACAGATACGCAGTATTTT CASSLDSTDTQYF
TRBJ1-2 NA once TRBV27 TGTGCCAGCAGTTTATCGGGGAGGCCCTTCTATGGCTACACCTTC CASSLSGRPFYGYTF
TRBJ2-1 NA NA TRBV30 TGTGCCTGGAGTAGGCAGACCAATGAGCAGTTCTTC CAWSRQTNEQFF
TRBJ2-2 NA NA TRBV10-3 TGTGCCACTTTAGCGGAGCCGAACACCGGGGAGCTGTTTTTT CATLAEPNTGELFF
TRBJ2-1 NA NA TRBV25-1 TGTGCCAGCAGTAGTGAGGGGGGGGCCAATGAGCAGTTCTTC CASSSEGGANEQFF
TRBJ2-1 TRBD1 once TRBV6-4 TGTGCCAGCAGTATCGGGACAGGGGGCGCGGATGAGCAGTTCTTC CASSIGTGGADEQFF
TRBJ1-6 NA NA TRBV11-2 TGTGCCAGCAGCTTAGGAGGGTTTTTGTCACCCCTCCACTTT CASSLGGFLSPLHF
TRBJ1-3 NA NA TRBV5-1 TGCGCCAGCGGCGGGGGGAGCTCTGGAAACACCATATATTTT CASGGGSSGNTIYF
TRBJ1-1 NA NA TRBV29-1 TGCAGCGCCAAAGGGATAGTCAACACTGAAGCTTTCTTT CSAKGIVNTEAFF
TRBJ2-7 NA once TRBV14 TGTGCCAGCAGCCAATATTTAGGTACAGCTCGGTACTTC CASSQYLGTARYF
TRBJ1-4 NA NA TRBV10-1 TGCGCCGTAGAACAGAAGTCGGCCCATGAAAAACTGTTTTTT CAVEQKSAHEKLFF
TRBJ1-2 NA NA TRBV2 TGTGCCAGCAGTCTCGACAGCAACTATGGCTACACCTTC CASSLDSNYGYTF
TRBJ2-1 NA NA TRBV3-1/TRBV3-2 TGTGCCAGCAGCGCCACAGGTGAGCAGTTCTTC CASSATGEQFF
TRBJ1-1 NA NA TRBV28 TGTGCCAGCAGTCCCCATCGGGTTGGGACTGAAGCTTTCTTT CASSPHRVGTEAFF
TRBJ2-7 NA NA TRBV6-2/TRBV6-3 TGTGCCAGCAGCCCTGACACATCCTACGAGCAGTACTTC CASSPDTSYEQYF
TRBJ2-2 TRBD2 NA TRBV30 TGTGCCTGGAAAGTAGCGGGAGTGAACACCGGGGAGCTGTTTTTT CAWKVAGVNTGELFF
TRBJ2-3 TRBD2 once TRBV4-2 TGTGCCAGCAGCCAGTCTAGCGGGGGGCCAGATACGCAGTATTTT CASSQSSGGPDTQYF
TRBJ1-2 NA NA TRBV13 TGTGCCAGCAGCTTAGGCAGGACCTATGGCTACACCTTC CASSLGRTYGYTF